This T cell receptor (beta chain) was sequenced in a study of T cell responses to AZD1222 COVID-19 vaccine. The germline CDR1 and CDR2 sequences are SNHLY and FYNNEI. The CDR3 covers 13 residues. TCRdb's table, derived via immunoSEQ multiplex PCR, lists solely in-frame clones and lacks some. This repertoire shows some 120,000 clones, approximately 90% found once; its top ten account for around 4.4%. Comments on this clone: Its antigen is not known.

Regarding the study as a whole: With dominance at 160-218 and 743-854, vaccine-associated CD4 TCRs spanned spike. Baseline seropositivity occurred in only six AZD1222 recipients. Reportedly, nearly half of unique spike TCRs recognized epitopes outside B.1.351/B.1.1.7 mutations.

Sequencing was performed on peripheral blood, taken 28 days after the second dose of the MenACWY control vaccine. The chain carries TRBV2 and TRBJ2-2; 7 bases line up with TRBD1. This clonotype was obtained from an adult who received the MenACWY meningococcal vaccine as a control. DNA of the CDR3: TGTGCAACCGGGACAGAGAACACCGGGGAGCTGTTTTTT. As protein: CATGTENTGELFF.